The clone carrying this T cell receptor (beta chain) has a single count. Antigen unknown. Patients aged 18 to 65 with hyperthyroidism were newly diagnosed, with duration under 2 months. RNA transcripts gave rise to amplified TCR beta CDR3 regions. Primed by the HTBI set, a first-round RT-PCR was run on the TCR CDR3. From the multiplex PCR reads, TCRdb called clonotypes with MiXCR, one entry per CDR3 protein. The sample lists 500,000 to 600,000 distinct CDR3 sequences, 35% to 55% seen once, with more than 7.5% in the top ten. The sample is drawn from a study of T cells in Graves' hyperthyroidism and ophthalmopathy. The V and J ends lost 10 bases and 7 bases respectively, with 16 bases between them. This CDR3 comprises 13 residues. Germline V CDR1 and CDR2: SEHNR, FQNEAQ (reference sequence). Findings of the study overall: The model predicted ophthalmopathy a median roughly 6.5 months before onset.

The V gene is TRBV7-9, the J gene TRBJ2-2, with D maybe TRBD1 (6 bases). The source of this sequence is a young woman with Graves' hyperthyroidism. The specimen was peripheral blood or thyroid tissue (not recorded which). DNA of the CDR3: TGTGCCATCCTAGACCGGGACATCGGGGAGCTGTTTTTT. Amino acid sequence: CAILDRDIGELFF.